The 14 T cell receptor beta chains reported below all come from one sample, sequenced in a study of identical twins. TCRdb fed the 5' RACE reads into MiXCR, producing one record per CDR3 protein. Of about 530,000 distinct CDR3 sequences listed, about 22% were seen once; the top ten hold approximately 0.49%. The sample was also linked to a second study, of yellow fever vaccine responses in identical twins.

Sample: CD4+ T cells sorted from blood. All receptors come from a woman between 18 and 29 years old in good health.

The chain carries TRBV3-1 and TRBJ1-1, with D possibly being TRBD1 (5 bases). V lost 6 bases to trimming and J lost 4 bases, with 15 bases between them. This CDR3 has 14 residues. The germline V gene has CDR1 LGHDT and CDR2 YNNKEL (reference sequence). The CDR3 DNA follows: TGTGCCAGCAGACCCCAGGGTTTGAGCACTGAAGCTTTCTTT. Translating it yields CASRPQGLSTEAFF.

J is TRBJ2-5 and V is TRBV7-6; D gene uncertain. Germline CDR1 reads SGHVS; CDR2 reads FNYEAQ. CDR3 size: 12 residues. V was pared by 6 bases and J by 6 bases, with 11 bases between. CDR3 protein: CASSDGRKTQYF. Here the CDR3 DNA reads TGTGCCAGCAGTGACGGTCGCAAGACCCAGTACTTC.

The chain has TRBV5-6 and TRBJ2-1; 11 nucleotides agree with TRBD2. Germline V gene data show CDR1 as SGHDT and CDR2 as YYEEEE. V was clipped by 0 bases and J by 10 bases; unmatched bases: 6. This CDR3 comprises 15 residues. CDR3 bases: TGTGCCAGCAGCTTGGTAGCGGGGGGGACCAGAGAGCAGTTCTTC. Its protein product is CASSLVAGGTREQFF. Supplemented by reference TRBV5-6 and TRBJ2-1, the full variable domain reads DAGVTQSPTHLIKTRGQQVTLRCSPKSGHDTVSWYQQALGQGPQFIFQYYEEEERQRGNFPDRFSGHQFPNYSSELNVNALLLGDSALYLCASSLVAGGTREQFFGPGTRLTVL.

This sequence joins TRBV25-1 and TRBJ2-3, with a possible D match to TRBD2 (6 bases). Trimming left V 3 bases short and J 11 bases short, with 12 bases between. This CDR3 region has 12 residues. Germline loops: CDR1 MGHDK, CDR2 SYGVNS. The CDR3 protein is CASSERGKQQYF. The CDR3 DNA follows: TGTGCCAGCAGTGAGCGGGGAAAACAGCAGTATTTT.

The V gene is TRBV7-9, the J gene TRBJ2-2, with D uncertain. The CDR3 extends over 15 amino acids. The V end lost 1 base, the J end lost 2 bases, and 8 bases lay between the germline ends. Germline V gene lookup returns CDR1 SEHNR and CDR2 FQNEAQ (reference sequence). Here the CDR3 DNA reads TGTGCCAGCAGCTTAGGACCTCTTAACACCGGGGAGCTGTTTTTT. It encodes CASSLGPLNTGELFF. The complete variable domain, with remaining parts taken from reference TRBV7-9 and TRBJ2-2, reads DTGVSQNPRHKITKRGQNVTFRCDPISEHNRLYWYRQTLGQGPEFLTYFQNEAQLEKSRLLSDRFSAERPKGSFSTLEIQRTEQGDSAMYLCASSLGPLNTGELFFGEGSRLTVL.

This chain links TRBV24-1 with TRBJ2-2, with 8 bases fitting TRBD2. Germline lookup yields CDR1 KGHDR and CDR2 SFDVKD. This CDR3 spans 16 amino acids. Losses at the gene ends were 0 bases for V and 8 bases for J; bases not matched to a gene: 7. In DNA form, the CDR3 reads TGTGCCACCAGTGATTTGGGACTAGCATCATCAGGGGAGCTGTTTTTT. Its protein product is CATSDLGLASSGELFF.

This clonotype was detected a few times. The chain couples TRBV11-2 to TRBJ2-2; TRBD1 agrees at 9 bases. The CDR3 length is 15 residues. Germline trimming cut 5 bases from V and 6 bases from J; bases unmatched to any gene: 7. Germline CDR1 SGHAT, CDR2 FQNNGV. CDR3 in DNA: TGTGCCAGCAGCCGGGACAGGGTTAGGGCCGGGGAGCTGTTTTTT. Amino acid sequence: CASSRDRVRAGELFF.

This clonotype occurred a few times. V gene TRBV10-3 combines with J gene TRBJ1-1, with D possibly matching TRBD1 (5 bases). V lost 6 bases and J lost 2, with 13 bases in between. Per germline, CDR1 ENHRY and CDR2 SYGVKD. This CDR3 contains 14 residues. CDR3 nucleotides: TGTGCCATCAGCCCTGGACACCTAAACACTGAAGCTTTCTTT. Protein: CAISPGHLNTEAFF.

This chain joins TRBV3-1 and TRBJ2-7; TRBD2 might be the D (5 bases). This CDR3 contains 13 residues. Germline loops: CDR1 LGHDT, CDR2 YNNKEL (reference sequence). Trimming shortened V by 1 base and J by 6 bases, and 10 bases separated the two germline ends. The DNA of the CDR3 is TGTGCCAGCAGCCAAGTCCCGGGGATCGAGCAGTACGTC. Amino acids: CASSQVPGIEQYV.

V is TRBV9 and J is TRBJ2-1; 9 nucleotides align to TRBD1. This CDR3 region has 17 residues. V trimming: 3 bases; J trimming: 4 bases; junction bases outside the gene matches: 11. Germline values: CDR1 SGDLS, CDR2 YYNGEE. This CDR3 is CASSDPPTGGGYNEQFF. CDR3 coding DNA: TGTGCCAGCAGCGACCCACCGACAGGGGGGGGGTACAATGAGCAGTTCTTC.

This clonotype showed up just once. The CDR3 sequence is CASSPQPGLGQVASYEQYF. The CDR3 DNA is TGTGCCAGCAGCCCCCAGCCCGGTTTGGGACAGGTGGCTTCCTACGAGCAGTACTTC. The J gene is TRBJ2-7, the V gene TRBV5-6, with 8 positions matching TRBD1. This CDR3 has 19 amino acids. CDR1 and CDR2 from the germline V gene are SGHDT and YYEEEE. V was clipped by 4 bases and J by 1 base; unmatched bases: 19.

This clonotype has more than one count but fewer than ten. CDR3 nucleotides: TGTGCCAGCAGTTTGGGTCCCGGGACAGGGGTCCCTAATGAGCAGTTCTTC. Its protein is CASSLGPGTGVPNEQFF. This chain links TRBV6-5 with TRBJ2-1; 10 nucleotides align to TRBD1. Germline V gene lookup returns CDR1 MNHEY and CDR2 SVGAGI. The CDR3 runs 17 residues. V shed 4 bases, J shed 7 bases, and the junction held 13 bases outside the gene matches.

This clonotype was detected ten times or more. This chain joins TRBV12-3 or TRBV12-4 and TRBJ2-1, with 10 bases lining up with TRBD2. The CDR3 totals 15 residues. J was trimmed by 8 bases and V by 5 bases; bases with no gene match: 9. The CDR3 reads CASSLRLAGTYEQFF. The CDR3 region has the DNA TGTGCCAGCAGTCTAAGACTAGCGGGTACCTATGAGCAGTTCTTC.

This clonotype showed up just a few times. The chain links TRBV6-4 to TRBJ1-1; possibly TRBD1 for D (5 bases). Deletions cut 2 bases from V and 1 base from J, with 20 bases between. This CDR3 has 18 residues. CDR1 and CDR2 from the germline V gene are MRHNA and SNTAGT. DNA of the CDR3: TGTGCCAGCAGTGACACAATTTGGGGGGTTTCCAAGAACACTGAAGCTTTCTTT. It is translated as CASSDTIWGVSKNTEAFF.